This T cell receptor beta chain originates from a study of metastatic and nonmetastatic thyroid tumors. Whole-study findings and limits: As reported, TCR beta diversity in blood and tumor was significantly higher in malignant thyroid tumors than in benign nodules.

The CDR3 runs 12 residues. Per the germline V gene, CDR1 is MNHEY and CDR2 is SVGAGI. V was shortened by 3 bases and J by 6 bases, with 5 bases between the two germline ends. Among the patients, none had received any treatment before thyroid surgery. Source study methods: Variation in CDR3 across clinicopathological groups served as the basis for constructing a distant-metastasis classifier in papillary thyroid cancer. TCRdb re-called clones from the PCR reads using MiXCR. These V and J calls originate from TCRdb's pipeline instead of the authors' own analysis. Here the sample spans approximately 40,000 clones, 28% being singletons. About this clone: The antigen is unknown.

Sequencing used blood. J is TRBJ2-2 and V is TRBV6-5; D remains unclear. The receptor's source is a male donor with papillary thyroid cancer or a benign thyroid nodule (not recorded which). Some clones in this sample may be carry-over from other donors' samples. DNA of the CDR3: TGTGCCAGCAGTTATAGGGCCGGGGAGCTGTTTTTT. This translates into CASSYRAGELFF.